The 10 T cell receptor beta chains given below trace back to one sample, sequenced in a study of control samples from healthy donors and cancer patients (dated by TCRdb to 2018 to 2021). Libraries were constructed by the immunoSEQ multiplex PCR assay. In its TCRdb copy, this immuneACCESS table keeps in-frame sequences only and misses some clones. Where compared with another copy, unresolved V genes explain less than half of these, and the others have no known cause. Recorded for this sample are roughly 180,000 clones; more than 90% of them occurred a single time. The ten largest clonotypes hold 2% of the sample. The sequenced sample was blood. All receptors derive from a woman aged 40 to 50 in good health.

The chain links TRBV6-5 to TRBJ2-1, with a weak D call TRBD1 (5 bases). Germline assignment: CDR1 MNHEY and CDR2 SVGAGI. Trimming removed 6 bases at V and 2 bases at J, with 14 bases between. The CDR3 is made up of 15 amino acids. CDR3 residues: CASSPEGAPYNEQFF. CDR3 DNA: TGTGCCAGCAGCCCGGAAGGGGCCCCCTACAATGAGCAGTTCTTC.

This rearrangement joins TRBV11-2 to TRBJ2-7; D might be TRBD1 (5 bases). The CDR3 totals 10 residues. V was cut by 7 bases and J by 4 bases, with 5 bases left in between. Germline V gene data show CDR1 as SGHAT and CDR2 as FQNNGV. CDR3 residues: CASKGYEQYF. The CDR3 DNA follows: TGTGCCAGCAAGGGGTACGAGCAGTACTTC.

In this sample, this clone turned up a few times. The chain is built from TRBV27 and TRBJ2-5; D uncertain. The CDR3 spans 13 residues. V lost 3 bases and J 5 bases, leaving 10 bases between the germline ends. CDR1 is MNHEY, CDR2 SMNVEV, per germline (reference sequence). CDR3 in DNA: TGTGCCAGCAGTTTTGGACCCACGGAGACCCAGTACTTC. Its translation: CASSFGPTETQYF.

The rearrangement links TRBV7-9 to TRBJ2-7; 8 nucleotides agree with TRBD2. The ends lost 5 bases at V and 5 bases at J; junction bases unmatched: 8. The germline CDR1 and CDR2 sequences are SEHNR and FQNEAQ (reference sequence). The CDR3 runs to 14 residues. This CDR3 reads CASSPRGGVDEQYF. The CDR3 DNA sequence: TGTGCCAGCAGCCCACGGGGGGGGGTTGACGAGCAGTACTTC.

The V and J genes are TRBV4-1 and TRBJ1-2; D remains unclear. Germline values: CDR1 MGHRA, CDR2 YSYEKL. The CDR3 extends over 13 amino acids. Trimming left V 4 bases short and J 3 bases short, with 9 bases between. The chain's CDR3 is CASSRGLDYGYTF. Written as DNA, the CDR3 is TGCGCCAGCAGCCGCGGACTAGACTATGGCTACACCTTC.

The chain is built from TRBV24-1 and TRBJ2-1; 9 bases are shared with TRBD2. The germline V gene has CDR1 KGHDR and CDR2 SFDVKD. This CDR3 is built from 16 residues. Unmatched junction bases numbered 9, after V lost 3 bases and J lost 7 bases. CDR3 in DNA: TGTGCCACCAGTGATGCCCCTAGCGGGGCAGGGAATGAGCAGTTCTTC. It encodes CATSDAPSGAGNEQFF.

J is TRBJ2-3 and V is TRBV7-9; a weak D match, TRBD2 (6 bases). Trimming removed 6 bases from V and 5 bases from J, with 9 bases in between. The CDR3 spans 12 residues. Germline V gives CDR1 SEHNR, CDR2 FQNEAQ (reference sequence). The CDR3, as DNA: TGTGCCAGCAGTTGGGGGGAAGATACGCAGTATTTT. Its protein product is CASSWGEDTQYF.

The rearrangement links TRBV27 to TRBJ1-3, with D unresolved. Per the germline V gene, CDR1 is MNHEY and CDR2 is SMNVEV (reference sequence). V was pared by 6 bases and J by 1 base, with 13 bases between. The CDR3 sequence is 15 residues long. CDR3 nucleotide sequence: TGTGCCAGCAGCCCAGACTGGTCATCTGGAAACACCATATATTTT. Translating gives CASSPDWSSGNTIYF.

This sequence joins TRBV6-5 and TRBJ2-1; perhaps D is TRBD1 or TRBD2 (5 bases each). Germline loops: CDR1 MNHEY, CDR2 SVGAGI. This CDR3 is built from 13 residues. The V end was cut by 11 bases, the J end by 6 bases, with 17 bases between. CDR3 in amino acids: CAGKPSGTNEQFF. For the CDR3, the DNA is TGTGCCGGTAAACCGTCCGGGACCAATGAGCAGTTCTTC.

The V call is TRBV11-2, the J call TRBJ1-1, with 9 bases that match TRBD1. The CDR3 covers 14 residues. Germline CDR1 is SGHAT and CDR2 is FQNNGV. The junction had 4 bases not matched to a gene; V was cut back by 4 bases and J by 4 bases. CDR3 DNA: TGTGCCAGCAGCTGGGGACAGGGCGCCACTGAAGCTTTCTTT. This encodes CASSWGQGATEAFF.